The T cell receptor (beta chain) under discussion was sequenced for a study of T cell clones after liver transplantation. Looking at the study overall: In this trial, immunosuppression withdrawal was attempted within 2 years of liver transplant. Study-level results: These preliminary findings come from unstandardized post-transplant sampling times.

With regard to this clone: Its target is unknown.

The CDR3 sequence is 15 residues long. Germline lookup yields CDR1 SEHNR and CDR2 FQNEAQ (reference sequence). Between the trimmed V and J ends, which lost 5 bases and 2 bases, there was a span of 16 bases. Thawed unstimulated PBMCs were FACS-sorted by CD3, CD4 and CD8 into two populations. Libraries were prepared by immunoSEQ multiplex PCR; TCRdb keeps only in-frame clonotypes and omits some of them. The table shows tens of thousands of clones, with around 75% occurring only once. This receptor was taken from a human patient who received a liver transplant. Among the T cells, some may be from the graft donor. The source was CD8+ T cells from blood, collected around 54 months after liver transplant. J is TRBJ2-7 and V is TRBV7-9; no clear D gene. This CDR3 reads CASSHSPHGAYEQYF. The CDR3 DNA sequence: TGTGCCAGCAGCCATTCCCCCCACGGAGCCTACGAGCAGTACTTC.